This passage covers 16 T cell receptor beta chains from one sample sequenced in a study of T cells after yellow fever vaccination. TCRdb fed the 5' RACE reads into MiXCR, producing one record per CDR3 protein. The sample includes about 400,000 distinct CDR3 sequences, more than 5.5% of them seen just once. Sequencing was performed on PBMCs, taken 5 days after the yellow fever booster vaccination. The receptor source for this set is a man between 25 and 39 years old who received the YFV17D yellow fever vaccine.

This clonotype appeared a single time. This chain connects TRBV7-9 to TRBJ2-3; perhaps TRBD2 as D (6 bases). Germline V lookup: CDR1 SEHNR, CDR2 FQNEAQ (reference sequence). Trimming removed 5 bases at V and 2 bases at J, with 17 bases between. The CDR3 is 16 amino acids. In DNA form, the CDR3 reads TGTGCCAGCAGCCACTTCTGGAGGGACCCCACAGATACGCAGTATTTT. Translated: CASSHFWRDPTDTQYF.

This chain connects TRBV12-3 or TRBV12-4 to TRBJ1-5, with TRBD1 identical over 8 bases. The trim removed 9 bases at V and 1 base at J, leaving 11 bases unmatched. The length of the CDR3 is 16 residues. CDR3 sequence reads: CASRYRGIGSNQPQHF. The CDR3, as DNA: TGTGCCAGTCGATACAGGGGGATAGGGAGCAATCAGCCCCAGCATTTT.

The sample holds many counts of this clonotype. This chain joins TRBV7-8 and TRBJ1-6; 9 nucleotides agree with TRBD1. The CDR3 spans 14 residues. The germline V gene encodes CDR1 SGHVS and CDR2 FQNEAQ. J gave up 9 bases and V 7 bases, and 7 bases lay outside the gene matches. CDR3 loop: CASTGQGSSSPLHF. CDR3 DNA: TGTGCCAGCACCGGACAGGGGTCGAGTTCACCCCTCCACTTT.

This clonotype showed up many times. The chain carries TRBV29-1 and TRBJ1-4; the D is unclear. Deletions cut 7 bases from V and 5 bases from J, with 20 bases between. Germline V gene sequence: CDR1 SQVTM, CDR2 ANQGSEA. The CDR3 has 15 residues. The CDR3 loop reads CSALGPSLENEKLFF. The DNA for the CDR3 is TGCAGCGCTTTAGGGCCGTCCCTTGAGAATGAAAAACTGTTTTTT.

This clonotype was seen at least ten times. This sequence joins TRBV7-2 and TRBJ2-7; D not resolved. Trimming took 4 bases from V and 2 from J, leaving 12 bases between them. CDR3 length equals 14 residues. Germline lookup yields CDR1 SGHTA and CDR2 FQGNSA. DNA of the CDR3: TGTGCCAGCAGCTCGAACGTTGATGCCTACGAGCAGTACTTC. Its protein is CASSSNVDAYEQYF.

This clonotype has ten or more counts. J is TRBJ2-3 and V is TRBV28; TRBD2 aligns across 9 bases. Germline CDR1 MDHEN, CDR2 SYDVKM. This CDR3 has 16 residues. With 5 bases clipped from V and 3 bases from J, the junction kept 9 bases outside the gene matches. The DNA for the CDR3 is TGTGCCAGCAGTACCCGGACTAGCGACCTAACAGATACGCAGTATTTT. This codes for CASSTRTSDLTDTQYF.

A word on this clonotype: At one end, the junction sequence differs from germline, possibly due to a read error. The rearrangement joins TRBV20-1 to TRBJ2-7; D may correspond to TRBD1 or TRBD2 (5 bases each). The CDR3 is 17 amino acids. Per the germline V gene, CDR1 is DFQATT and CDR2 is SNEGSKA (reference sequence). The CDR3 sequence is CSASHSLRDAASYEQHF. For the CDR3, the DNA is TGCAGTGCTTCACACTCACTCCGGGACGCCGCCTCCTACGAGCAGCACTTC.

The rearrangement uses TRBV11-2 and TRBJ1-1, with D unclear. Germline V CDR1 and CDR2: SGHAT, FQNNGV. This CDR3 comprises 11 residues. Trimming removed 4 bases at V and 7 bases at J, with 7 bases between. CDR3 residues: CASSSTIEAFF. DNA for the CDR3: TGTGCCAGCAGCTCGACTATTGAAGCTTTCTTT.

Concerning this clonotype itself: One end of the junction fails to match germline, which may point to a read error. V is TRBV6-5 and J is TRBJ2-2, with TRBD2 matching 9 bases. Germline lookup yields CDR1 MNHEY and CDR2 SVGAGI. This CDR3 contains 16 residues. This CDR3 is CASSYSSGRGTGELSF. The CDR3 DNA sequence: TGTGCCAGCAGTTACTCTAGCGGGAGAGGAACCGGGGAGCTGTCTTTT.

This clonotype appeared many times. The rearrangement joins TRBV28 to TRBJ2-7; D possibly corresponds to TRBD2 (6 bases). CDR1 MDHEN and CDR2 SYDVKM come from the germline V gene. The CDR3 length is 14 residues. V was clipped by 6 bases and J by 2 bases, with 14 bases between them. The CDR3 spells CASRGSGLPYEQYF. The CDR3 nucleotides read TGTGCCAGCAGGGGTAGCGGCCTTCCCTACGAGCAGTACTTC.

The chain couples TRBV7-2 to TRBJ2-7; a possible D gene is TRBD2 (5 bases). The V end was cut by 5 bases, the J end by 4 bases, with 18 bases between. Germline CDR1 is SGHTA and CDR2 is FQGNSA. This CDR3 spans 15 amino acids. The CDR3 loop is CASSIPERARYEQYF. The CDR3 DNA follows: TGTGCCAGCAGCATTCCCGAGAGGGCGCGGTACGAGCAGTACTTC.

The chain uses TRBV5-1 and TRBJ2-4; D may be TRBD2 (6 bases). This CDR3 region has 17 residues. Germline-derived CDR1 and CDR2 are SGHRS and YFSETQ. Trimming stripped 3 bases from V and 3 bases from J, with 19 bases between. The CDR3 DNA reads TGCGCCAGCAGCTCCATTGGAGGGACCTTGGACAAAAACATTCAGTACTTC. This codes for CASSSIGGTLDKNIQYF.

A word on this clonotype: This may come from a read error, since a much larger clone is one base off. The rearrangement links TRBV5-5 to TRBJ2-7; TRBD1 is a possible D gene (5 bases). Looked up from germline, CDR1 is SGHKS and CDR2 is YYEKEE (reference sequence). The CDR3 is 13 amino acids. The V and J ends lost 7 bases and 3 bases respectively, with 14 bases between them. The CDR3 loop is CASLSSGNYEQYF. In nucleotides, the CDR3 is TGTGCCAGCCTTTCGTCAGGGAACTACGAGCAGTACTTC.

This clonotype has at least ten counts. This chain connects TRBV19 to TRBJ2-1, with D perhaps TRBD2 (5 bases). CDR1 and CDR2 from the germline V gene are LNHDA and SQIVND (reference sequence). The CDR3 runs 11 residues. Trimming removed 3 bases from V and 9 bases from J, with 6 bases in between. CDR3 residues: CASSIGGEQFF. DNA of the CDR3: TGTGCCAGTAGTATCGGAGGTGAGCAGTTCTTC.

This clonotype was recorded a few times. The V and J genes are TRBV4-3 and TRBJ2-1; no clear D gene. CDR1 is LGHNA and CDR2 is YSLEER in the germline V gene. The length of the CDR3 is 17 residues. V was shortened by 0 bases and J by 6 bases, with 18 bases between the two germline ends. CDR3 coding DNA: TGCGCCAGCAGCCAAGAAGATTCGGTTTTCGGTGGCAATGAGCAGTTCTTC. Amino acid sequence: CASSQEDSVFGGNEQFF.

There are many counts of this clonotype. The V gene is TRBV5-4, the J gene TRBJ2-1; 11 bases line up with TRBD2. From germline, CDR1 is SGHNT and CDR2 YYREEE (reference sequence). Unmatched junction bases numbered 2, after V lost 2 bases and J lost 1 base. CDR3 size: 16 residues. Here the CDR3 DNA reads TGTGCCAGCAGCTTAGGGACTAGCGGTTCCTACAATGAGCAGTTCTTC. It is translated as CASSLGTSGSYNEQFF.